Below, 29 T cell receptor beta chains from the same sample are listed, as sequenced in a study of control samples from healthy donors and cancer patients (dated by TCRdb to the early 2020s). The library was built by means of the immunoSEQ multiplex PCR assay. TCRdb's version of the immuneACCESS table is confined to in-frame rearrangements and falls short of the full clone set. An unresolved V gene accounts for under half of the shortfall where checked; the remainder is of unknown origin. A total of about 120,000 clones appear in this sample, approximately 87% of them only once. The ten largest clones represent around 10% of the sample. The sample consisted of blood. All receptors derive from a man between 25 and 39 years old in good health.

The chain links TRBV25-1 to TRBJ1-4; TRBD1 agrees at 7 bases. With V trimmed by 4 bases and J by 11 bases, 4 bases remained unmatched. Germline lookup yields CDR1 MGHDK and CDR2 SYGVNS. The CDR3 extends over 12 amino acids. CDR3 region: CASSAQTGKLFF. In DNA, the CDR3 is TGTGCCAGCAGTGCCCAGACAGGGAAACTGTTTTTT.

The rearrangement uses TRBV14 and TRBJ1-1; 8 bases map to TRBD1. The CDR3 runs to 14 residues. The J segment lost 4 bases and the V segment lost 6 bases, leaving 7 bases of the junction unmatched. Germline values: CDR1 SGHDN, CDR2 FVKESK. CDR3 loop: CASRTGTGSTEAFF. For the CDR3, the DNA is TGTGCCAGCAGAACCGGGACAGGATCCACTGAAGCTTTCTTT. Looking up the rest from reference TRBV14 and TRBJ1-1 gives the full variable domain: EAGVTQFPSHSVIEKGQTVTLRCDPISGHDNLYWYRRVMGKEIKFLLHFVKESKQDESGMPNNRFLAERTGGTYSTLKVQPAELEDSGVYFCASRTGTGSTEAFFGQGTRLTVV.

The rearrangement uses TRBV5-1 and TRBJ1-2; 10 bases match TRBD1. The CDR3 runs 16 residues. J gave up 1 base and V 0 bases, and 3 bases lay outside the gene matches. CDR1 is SGHRS and CDR2 is YFSETQ in the germline V gene. CDR3 loop: CASSLEGTGVNYGYTF. In nucleotides, the CDR3 is TGCGCCAGCAGCTTGGAGGGGACAGGGGTTAACTATGGCTACACCTTC.

The J gene is TRBJ2-5, the V gene TRBV4-1; 15 bases line up with TRBD2. J gave up 5 bases and V 4 bases, and 5 bases lay outside the gene matches. The germline CDR1 and CDR2 sequences are MGHRA and YSYEKL. This CDR3 contains 16 residues. CDR3 amino acids: CASSLGLAGGYETQYF. The CDR3 coding sequence is TGCGCCAGCAGCCTTGGACTAGCGGGGGGGTACGAGACCCAGTACTTC.

The chain links TRBV7-8 to TRBJ2-1, with 8 bases that match TRBD2. Germline loops: CDR1 SGHVS, CDR2 FQNEAQ. V shed 1 base, J shed 3 bases, and the junction held 2 bases outside the gene matches. The length of the CDR3 is 15 residues. CDR3 sequence (DNA): TGTGCCAGCAGCTTAGGCCTAGCGGGCTACAATGAGCAGTTCTTC. Protein: CASSLGLAGYNEQFF. Full variable domain (remainder filled in from reference TRBV7-8 and TRBJ2-1): GAGVSQSPRYKVAKRGQDVALRCDPISGHVSLFWYQQALGQGPEFLTYFQNEAQLDKSGLPSDRFFAERPEGSVSTLKIQRTQQEDSAVYLCASSLGLAGYNEQFFGPGTRLTVL.

V usage is TRBV19 and J usage is TRBJ2-4, with D possibly matching TRBD2 (7 bases). This CDR3 has 13 amino acids. Germline CDR1 reads LNHDA; CDR2 reads SQIVND (reference sequence). V lost 3 bases and J lost 9, with 12 bases in between. The CDR3 DNA reads TGTGCCAGTAGTATTCGGGGAGGGGGCATTCAGTACTTC. Its protein product is CASSIRGGGIQYF.

The chain couples TRBV20-1 to TRBJ1-2; TRBD1 matches at 7 bases. J was trimmed by 3 bases and V by 3 bases; bases with no gene match: 10. The CDR3 contains 15 residues. Looked up from germline, CDR1 is DFQATT and CDR2 is SNEGSKA (reference sequence). The CDR3 sequence: CSASPGQALDYGYTF. The CDR3, as DNA: TGCAGTGCTAGTCCCGGACAGGCCCTAGACTATGGCTACACCTTC.

The CDR3 nucleotides read TGTGCCACCAGTGAGAGCACAGGGGGCAAGGGTGGCTACACCTTC. It encodes CATSESTGGKGGYTF. The chain carries TRBV24-1 and TRBJ1-2, with TRBD1 matching over 9 bases. Germline-derived CDR1 and CDR2 are KGHDR and SFDVKD. The CDR3 runs to 15 residues. The trim removed 4 bases at V and 7 bases at J, leaving 9 bases unmatched.

The V gene is TRBV4-2, the J gene TRBJ2-3, with TRBD2 identical over 13 bases. The CDR3 consists of 17 residues. Germline CDR1 is LGHNA and CDR2 is YNFKEQ. Germline trimming cut 0 bases from V and 6 bases from J; bases unmatched to any gene: 6. Here the CDR3 reads CASSQDLGLAGADTQYF. The CDR3, as DNA: TGTGCCAGCAGCCAAGATCTCGGACTAGCGGGGGCGGATACGCAGTATTTT.

The chain employs TRBV7-2 and TRBJ2-2; perhaps TRBD2 as D (5 bases). V was cut by 1 base and J by 0 bases, with 6 bases left in between. Looked up from germline, CDR1 is SGHTA and CDR2 is FQGNSA. The CDR3 is 15 residues long. DNA for the CDR3: TGTGCCAGCAGCTTAGGAGCGGCGAACACCGGGGAGCTGTTTTTT. Its translation: CASSLGAANTGELFF.

The CDR3 is CATSRDGGSTDTQYF. In DNA form, the CDR3 reads TGTGCCACCAGCAGAGATGGGGGTAGCACAGATACGCAGTATTTT. The chain links TRBV15 to TRBJ2-3; D possibly uses TRBD1 or TRBD2 (5 bases each). The V end was cut by 0 bases, the J end by 0 bases, with 7 bases between. The V gene's germline CDR1 is LNHNV and CDR2 YYDKDF (reference sequence). This CDR3 is 15 amino acids long.

The rearrangement uses TRBV29-1 and TRBJ2-5; possible D gene TRBD1, 7 bases. Trimming stripped 3 bases from V and 6 bases from J, with 14 bases between. Germline V gives CDR1 SQVTM, CDR2 ANQGSEA. The CDR3 contains 13 residues. The CDR3 nucleotides read TGCAGCGTTGACCCCCAGGGGGGAAAGACCCAGTACTTC. As protein: CSVDPQGGKTQYF.

CDR3 DNA: TGTGCCAGCAGCGTAGCCTCCCAGGGGTCCGGGGAGCTGTTTTTT. Translation: CASSVASQGSGELFF. The chain is built from TRBV9 and TRBJ2-2; D might be TRBD1 (6 bases). This CDR3 is 15 amino acids long. The germline V gene has CDR1 SGDLS and CDR2 YYNGEE. Trimming removed 0 bases at V and 6 bases at J, with 12 bases between.

This chain links TRBV29-1 with TRBJ1-2; D is unresolved. Germline V gives CDR1 SQVTM, CDR2 ANQGSEA. This CDR3 comprises 12 residues. The germline V and J ends were trimmed by 4 bases and 2 bases, with 8 bases remaining between them. The CDR3 DNA reads TGCAGCGTTGGAGGCGCGAACTATGGCTACACCTTC. Encoded protein: CSVGGANYGYTF.

This chain's CDR3 is CASSPMLGATEAFF. CDR3 sequence (DNA): TGTGCCAGCAGCCCTATGTTGGGGGCCACTGAAGCTTTCTTT. J is TRBJ1-1 and V is TRBV5-5; D perhaps matches TRBD1 (6 bases). The V and J ends lost 4 bases and 4 bases respectively, with 14 bases between them. Germline CDR1 and CDR2: SGHKS and YYEKEE (reference sequence). CDR3 length equals 14 residues.

This chain uses TRBV7-2 with TRBJ2-7; the D gene is possibly TRBD1 (6 bases). The V gene lost 5 bases and the J gene lost 6 bases, with 11 bases spanning the gap. This CDR3 spans 12 amino acids. Per germline, CDR1 SGHTA and CDR2 FQGNSA. DNA for the CDR3: TGTGCCAGCAGCCCCGGACAGTTCGAGCAGTACTTC. Translated: CASSPGQFEQYF.

The chain carries TRBV29-1 and TRBJ1-2; D might be TRBD1 (5 bases). Germline V gives CDR1 SQVTM, CDR2 ANQGSEA. Trimming shortened V by 2 bases and J by 4 bases, and 20 bases separated the two germline ends. The CDR3 has 16 residues. The CDR3 DNA follows: TGCAGCGTTGAAAGTGTGGGGACCTCTAGAGTCTATGGCTACACCTTC. Its protein product is CSVESVGTSRVYGYTF.

This clone is categorized as medium-sized. The genes are TRBV11-2 and TRBJ1-5, with D perhaps TRBD1 (6 bases). Trimming stripped 5 bases from V and 3 bases from J, with 20 bases between. The CDR3 has 17 amino acids. Germline V lookup: CDR1 SGHAT, CDR2 FQNNGV. CDR3 sequence reads: CASSPHASGGPNQPQHF. Here the CDR3 DNA reads TGTGCCAGCAGCCCACATGCTTCGGGGGGCCCCAATCAGCCCCAGCATTTT.

This chain links TRBV12-1 with TRBJ2-5; TRBD2 is taken as the D call from the table, unchecked against the DNA. TRBV12-1 corresponds to a pseudogene. The CDR3 is 15 amino acids. The chain's CDR3 is CASSPPGVAEETQYF. In DNA, the CDR3 is TGTGCCAGCAGCCCCCCCGGGGTGGCAGAAGAGACCCAGTACTTC.

The J gene is TRBJ1-2, the V gene TRBV7-8; TRBD1 aligns across 11 bases. This CDR3 comprises 16 residues. Germline V CDR1 and CDR2: SGHVS, FQNEAQ. Unmatched junction bases numbered 5, after V lost 5 bases and J lost 0 bases. The CDR3: CASSPRTGGANYGYTF. The DNA of the CDR3 is TGTGCCAGCAGCCCTCGGACAGGGGGCGCTAACTATGGCTACACCTTC.

This sequence joins TRBV5-1 and TRBJ1-2, with no clear D. This CDR3 region has 13 residues. CDR1 and CDR2 from the germline V gene are SGHRS and YFSETQ. Trimming took off 5 bases at V and 6 bases at J, with 14 bases between the two ends. CDR3 coding DNA: TGCGCCAGCAGAATATTCGACCGTGATGGCTACACCTTC. Amino acids: CASRIFDRDGYTF.

The rearrangement joins TRBV10-3 to TRBJ2-4; D might be TRBD1 or TRBD2, each matching 6 bases. Trimming pared 4 bases from V and 0 bases from J, leaving 31 bases between. This CDR3 contains 22 residues. The germline gives CDR1 ENHRY, CDR2 SYGVKD. CDR3: CAISGEDRSGRAVRLAKNIQYF. CDR3 coding DNA: TGTGCCATCAGTGGGGAGGACAGATCCGGTAGGGCTGTACGACTAGCCAAAAACATTCAGTACTTC.

This sequence joins TRBV19 and TRBJ1-2; TRBD1 aligns across 7 bases. The CDR3 extends over 16 amino acids. V gave up 0 bases and J gave up 6 bases; unmatched junction bases: 10. Germline loops: CDR1 LNHDA, CDR2 SQIVND (reference sequence). CDR3 loop: CASSIDSAGGRNGYTF. CDR3 bases: TGTGCCAGTAGTATAGACTCCGCAGGGGGAAGAAATGGCTACACCTTC.

V and J are TRBV4-2 and TRBJ2-6; D gene ambiguous. CDR3 length equals 16 residues. The germline V and J ends were trimmed by 0 bases and 1 base, with 7 bases remaining between them. Germline assignment: CDR1 LGHNA and CDR2 YNFKEQ. This CDR3 is CASSQDEQSGANVLTF. In DNA, the CDR3 is TGTGCCAGCAGCCAAGATGAGCAATCTGGGGCCAACGTCCTGACTTTC.

The J gene is TRBJ2-1, the V gene TRBV12-3 or TRBV12-4; D might be TRBD2 (5 bases). The CDR3 spans 12 residues. Between the trimmed V and J ends, which lost 1 base and 15 bases, there was a span of 13 bases. CDR3 sequence (DNA): TGTGCCAGCAGTTTAGGGGCCGGGGTCGTGTTCTTC. Its translation: CASSLGAGVVFF.

The chain carries TRBV3-1 (or the pseudogene TRBV3-2) and TRBJ2-3; 12 bases are shared with TRBD2. The germline gives CDR1 LGHDT, CDR2 YNNKEL (reference sequence). Trimming took 4 bases from V and 1 from J; bases not matched to a gene: 6. The CDR3 consists of 17 residues. The CDR3 region is CASSPWTSGVGTDTQYF. In nucleotides, the CDR3 is TGTGCCAGCAGCCCCTGGACTAGCGGGGTTGGCACAGATACGCAGTATTTT.

The V gene is TRBV18, the J gene TRBJ2-3, with 7 bases identical to TRBD2. From germline, CDR1 is KGHSH and CDR2 LQKENI. J was trimmed by 1 base and V by 0 bases; bases with no gene match: 4. The CDR3 totals 16 residues. The CDR3 here is CASSPPQGGGTDTQYF. For the CDR3, the DNA is TGTGCCAGCTCACCACCGCAGGGAGGGGGCACAGATACGCAGTATTTT.

The chain is built from TRBV11-2 and TRBJ2-7; TRBD2 is a possible D gene (6 bases). V was clipped by 7 bases and J by 6 bases, with 19 bases between them. The CDR3 consists of 14 residues. Germline CDR1 reads SGHAT; CDR2 reads FQNNGV. The CDR3 DNA sequence: TGTGCCAGCAACCCCGGGACTTCCCCAGGCGAGCAGTACTTC. Translation: CASNPGTSPGEQYF.

The rearrangement links TRBV7-3 to TRBJ1-1, with no clear D. CDR1 and CDR2 (germline): SGHTA, FQGTGA. The germline V and J ends were trimmed by 3 bases and 7 bases, with 12 bases remaining between them. This CDR3 region has 13 residues. The CDR3 region is CASSFSSGFEAFF. The CDR3 DNA reads TGTGCCAGCAGCTTTTCGTCGGGATTTGAAGCTTTCTTT.